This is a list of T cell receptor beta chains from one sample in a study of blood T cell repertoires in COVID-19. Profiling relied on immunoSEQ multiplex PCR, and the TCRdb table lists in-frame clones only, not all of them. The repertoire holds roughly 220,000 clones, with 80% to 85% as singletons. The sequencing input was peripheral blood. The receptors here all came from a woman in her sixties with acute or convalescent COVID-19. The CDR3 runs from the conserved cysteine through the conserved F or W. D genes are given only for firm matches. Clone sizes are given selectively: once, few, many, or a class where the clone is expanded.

TGTGCCAGCAGCCCACGGGTTGCAGGGGAGACCCAGTACTTC,CASSPRVAGETQYF,TRBV6-5,NA,TRBJ2-5,NA
TGTGCCAGCAGAGCCGGGACAGGGAATCATCAGCCCCAGCATTTT,CASRAGTGNHQPQHF,TRBV2,TRBD1,TRBJ1-5,once
TGTGCCAGCTCACCTGAGGCACCGAGCTCCTATAATTCACCCCTCCACTTT,CASSPEAPSSYNSPLHF,TRBV18,NA,TRBJ1-6,NA
TGTGCCAGCAGCTTAGCGCCCAGGGGCCGGGTCGAGCAGTACTTC,CASSLAPRGRVEQYF,TRBV7-6,NA,TRBJ2-7,NA
TGTGCCAGTAGTATCGAGACAGGCGCGACGAACTATGGCTACACCTTC,CASSIETGATNYGYTF,TRBV19,NA,TRBJ1-2,NA
TGTGCCAGCAGCCTCGGACAGGGTGCAACTAATGAAAAACTGTTTTTT,CASSLGQGATNEKLFF,TRBV4-2,TRBD1,TRBJ1-4,NA
TGTGCCAGCAGCCACTCTGGGCTCGATGGCTACACCTTC,CASSHSGLDGYTF,TRBV3-1/TRBV3-2,NA,TRBJ1-2,NA
TGTGCCAGCAGCAAAGTCACCGGGGGGGACACTGAAGCTTTCTTT,CASSKVTGGDTEAFF,TRBV4-2,NA,TRBJ1-1,NA
TGTGCCAGCAGTTTCGACAGGGGGATCTACGAGCAGTACTTC,CASSFDRGIYEQYF,TRBV11-2,TRBD1,TRBJ2-7,once
TGTGCCAGCAGGAAACGGGGGGGCAATGAGCAGTTCTTC,CASRKRGGNEQFF,TRBV27,TRBD2,TRBJ2-1,once
TGTGCCAGCAGGGGACAGGGGGCGCGGGATCGAGGCTACACCTTC,CASRGQGARDRGYTF,TRBV27,TRBD1,TRBJ1-2,once
TGTGCCAGCAGCTCATTACAAGCAGGGGGCTACACCTTC,CASSSLQAGGYTF,TRBV7-2,NA,TRBJ1-2,NA
TGTGCCAGTAGCGAAAGGACGACAGGGGGAAATAACTATGGCTACACCTTC,CASSERTTGGNNYGYTF,TRBV19,TRBD1,TRBJ1-2,few